These T cell receptor beta chains were read from a single sample in a study of beta chain features in type 1 diabetes. The protocol was immunoSEQ multiplex PCR, while the TCRdb copy is restricted to in-frame clones and leaves out a portion. The top ten hold about 0.01% of the sample, which has 300,000 to 450,000 clones, roughly an eighth seen once. The sequencing input was naive CD4+ T cells from blood. All receptors derive from a woman younger than 35 with type 1 diabetes. CDR3s include the opening cysteine and the closing phenylalanine or tryptophan. A D gene is named only where the DNA matches it firmly. Where a row states a size, it is once, few, many or the class of an expanded clone; other rows omit it.

j_call d_call v_call clone_size cdr3_aa cdr3_nt
TRBJ2-3 TRBD2 TRBV28 NA CASRGLAGGLTAQYF TGTGCCAGCAGGGGACTAGCGGGAGGGCTTACTGCGCAGTATTTT
TRBJ1-1 NA TRBV13 NA CASSLRRAMNTEAFF TGTGCCAGCAGCTTAAGGAGGGCCATGAACACTGAAGCTTTCTTT
TRBJ2-1 NA TRBV30 NA CAWRSVSGEQFF TGTGCCTGGAGATCGGTGTCGGGTGAGCAGTTCTTC
TRBJ1-5 TRBD1 TRBV9 NA CASSPRGLGNQPQHF TGTGCCAGCAGCCCCAGGGGGCTCGGCAATCAGCCCCAGCATTTT
TRBJ2-5 NA TRBV7-8 NA CASSLVGFRTQYF TGTGCCAGCAGCTTAGTCGGGTTTCGGACCCAGTACTTC
TRBJ2-3 NA TRBV9 NA CASSVAPLATDTQYF TGTGCCAGCAGCGTAGCCCCCCTAGCGACAGATACGCAGTATTTT
TRBJ2-1 TRBD2 TRBV7-9 few CASSPKASGRGEQFF TGTGCCAGCAGCCCAAAGGCTAGCGGGAGAGGTGAGCAGTTCTTC
TRBJ2-3 TRBD2 TRBV7-2 NA CASSRLAGRSTDTQYF TGTGCCAGCAGCCGACTAGCGGGGCGAAGCACAGATACGCAGTATTTT
TRBJ1-1 NA TRBV2 few CASSEGANTEAFF TGTGCCAGCAGTGAAGGGGCGAACACTGAAGCTTTCTTT
TRBJ1-1 NA TRBV11-2 NA CASSLLTGFDTEAFF TGTGCCAGCAGCTTACTTACAGGGTTTGACACTGAAGCTTTCTTT
TRBJ2-1 TRBD2 TRBV27 few CASTGLAGTRDEQFF TGTGCCAGCACCGGACTAGCGGGAACAAGAGATGAGCAGTTCTTC
TRBJ2-1 NA TRBV19 few CASSIDFTQLRSSYNEQFF TGTGCCAGTAGTATAGATTTTACCCAGTTGAGGAGCTCCTACAATGAGCAGTTCTTC
TRBJ1-5 NA TRBV11-2 NA CASSLASGNQPQHF TGTGCCAGCAGCTTAGCTTCGGGTAATCAGCCCCAGCATTTT
TRBJ1-6 TRBD1 TRBV27 NA CASSTYRGGGSPLHF TGTGCCAGCAGTACGTACAGGGGTGGTGGTTCACCCCTCCACTTT
TRBJ2-6 TRBD1 TRBV6-5 few CASRRQGAGANVLTF TGTGCCAGCAGGAGACAGGGGGCTGGGGCCAACGTCCTGACTTTC
TRBJ1-4 NA TRBV7-9 few CASSPGHRRDEKLFF TGTGCCAGCAGCCCAGGACATCGGAGGGATGAAAAACTGTTTTTT
TRBJ1-1 NA TRBV28 few CASSLYREAFF TGTGCCAGCAGTTTATACAGGGAGGCTTTCTTT
TRBJ2-7 NA TRBV12-5 NA CASGLGGGSEQYF TGTGCTAGTGGTTTGGGAGGGGGAAGCGAGCAGTACTTC
TRBJ2-3 NA TRBV5-1 few CASRKYAGTDTQYF TGCGCCAGCAGAAAATACGCCGGGACAGATACGCAGTATTTT
TRBJ2-1 TRBD2 TRBV7-9 NA CASSPLITSDTYNEQFF TGTGCCAGCAGCCCCTTGATTACTAGCGACACCTACAATGAGCAGTTCTTC
TRBJ1-2 NA TRBV6-5 NA CASSRGQSNYGYTF TGTGCCAGCAGTCGTGGACAGAGTAACTATGGCTACACCTTC
TRBJ2-6 NA TRBV5-5 few CASRRDSGANVLTF TGTGCCAGCAGGCGGGACTCTGGGGCCAACGTCCTGACTTTC
TRBJ1-2 TRBD1 TRBV28 few CASTATGFSYGYTF TGTGCCAGCACCGCGACAGGGTTCAGCTATGGCTACACCTTC
TRBJ2-7 NA TRBV14 NA CASSQMTMSEQYF TGTGCCAGCAGCCAAATGACTATGTCCGAGCAGTACTTC
TRBJ1-1 NA TRBV6-1 NA CASTYWRTEAFF TGTGCCAGCACATACTGGAGGACTGAAGCTTTCTTT
TRBJ1-2 NA TRBV7-8 NA CASSRGQHNIGYTF TGTGCCAGCAGCCGTGGACAGCATAACATCGGCTACACCTTC
TRBJ1-1 TRBD1 TRBV5-1 NA CASSSGQLNTEAFF TGCGCCAGCAGCTCGGGACAGTTGAACACTGAAGCTTTCTTT
TRBJ1-2 TRBD1 TRBV7-3 few CASSSGTGYYGYTF TGTGCCAGCAGTTCCGGGACAGGGTACTATGGCTACACCTTC
TRBJ2-7 TRBD1 TRBV7-2 NA CASSRQGPYEQYF TGTGCCAGCAGCCGACAGGGCCCCTACGAGCAGTACTTC
TRBJ2-1 NA TRBV9 NA CASSVGPSSGDNEQFF TGTGCCAGCAGCGTAGGACCTAGCTCCGGGGACAATGAGCAGTTCTTC
TRBJ2-5 TRBD2 TRBV6-6 few CASSPGEGGRWETQYF TGTGCCAGCAGCCCAGGGGAGGGCGGGAGGTGGGAGACCCAGTACTTC
TRBJ1-1 TRBD1 TRBV28 NA CASSLGGQRMNTEAFF TGTGCCAGCAGTTTGGGGGGACAGAGGATGAACACTGAAGCTTTCTTT
TRBJ2-3 TRBD2 TRBV5-1 NA CASSPGTSGSTDTQYF TGCGCCAGCAGCCCCGGGACTAGCGGGAGCACAGATACGCAGTATTTT
TRBJ1-1 TRBD1 TRBV6-6 few CASSPSRGLEAFF TGTGCCAGCAGCCCCTCCAGGGGGCTAGAAGCTTTCTTT
TRBJ1-1 NA TRBV7-2 NA CASSRDSNTEAFF TGTGCCAGCAGCAGGGACTCGAACACTGAAGCTTTCTTT
TRBJ2-1 NA TRBV7-6 few CASSLAVNEQFF TGTGCCAGCAGCTTAGCCGTCAATGAGCAGTTCTTC
TRBJ1-2 NA TRBV19 NA CASRGTYGYTF TGTGCCAGTAGGGGCACCTATGGCTACACCTTC
TRBJ1-5 NA TRBV4-3 few CASSQDHRARQPQHF TGCGCCAGCAGCCAAGATCACAGGGCCAGGCAGCCCCAGCATTTT
TRBJ2-3 NA TRBV19 NA CASSQGRTDTQYF TGTGCCAGTAGTCAGGGCCGCACAGATACGCAGTATTTT
TRBJ1-2 NA TRBV11-2 few CAITKDYGYTF TGTGCTATTACTAAGGACTATGGCTACACCTTC
TRBJ1-5 TRBD1 TRBV4-2 few CASSPQDREAQPQHF TGTGCCAGCAGCCCCCAGGACAGGGAGGCTCAGCCCCAGCATTTT
TRBJ1-5 TRBD1 TRBV30 NA CAWSVGTGGHQPQHF TGTGCCTGGAGTGTAGGGACAGGAGGTCATCAGCCCCAGCATTTT
TRBJ2-2 NA TRBV2 few CASSEAKNTGELFF TGTGCCAGCAGTGAAGCCAAGAACACCGGGGAGCTGTTTTTT
TRBJ1-4 TRBD1 TRBV15 NA CATLKGDRQNEKLFF TGTGCCACCCTAAAAGGGGACAGGCAAAATGAAAAACTGTTTTTT
TRBJ2-1 NA TRBV23-1 NA CASSPTGPLRNEQFF TGCGCCAGCAGCCCTACAGGGCCTTTGAGGAATGAGCAGTTCTTC
TRBJ1-5 TRBD1 TRBV2 NA CASSAQGLYQPQHF TGTGCCAGCAGCGCACAGGGGCTGTATCAGCCCCAGCATTTT
TRBJ2-3 TRBD2 TRBV29-1 few CSVEGTSGRAPDTQYF TGCAGCGTTGAAGGGACTAGCGGGAGGGCGCCAGATACGCAGTATTTT
TRBJ1-2 NA TRBV7-9 NA CASSSTVGGYTF TGTGCCAGCAGCTCGACAGTAGGTGGCTACACCTTC